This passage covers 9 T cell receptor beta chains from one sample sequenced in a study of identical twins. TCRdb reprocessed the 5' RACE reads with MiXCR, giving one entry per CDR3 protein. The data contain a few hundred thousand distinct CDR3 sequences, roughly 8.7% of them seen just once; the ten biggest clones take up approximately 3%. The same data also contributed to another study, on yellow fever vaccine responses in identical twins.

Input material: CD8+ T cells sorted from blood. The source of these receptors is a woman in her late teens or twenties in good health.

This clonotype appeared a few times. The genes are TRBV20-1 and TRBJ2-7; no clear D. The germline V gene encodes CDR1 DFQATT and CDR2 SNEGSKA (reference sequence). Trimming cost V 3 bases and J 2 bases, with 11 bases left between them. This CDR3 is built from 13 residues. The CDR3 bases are TGCAGTGCTAGGGCGCGCGGTACCTACGAGCAGTACTTC. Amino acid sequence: CSARARGTYEQYF.

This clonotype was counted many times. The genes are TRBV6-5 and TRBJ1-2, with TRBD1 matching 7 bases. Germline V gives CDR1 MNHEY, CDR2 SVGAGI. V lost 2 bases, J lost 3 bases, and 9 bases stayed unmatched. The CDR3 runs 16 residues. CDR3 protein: CASSYLAGGLDYGYTF. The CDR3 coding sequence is TGTGCCAGCAGTTACCTGGCAGGGGGTCTTGACTATGGCTACACCTTC.

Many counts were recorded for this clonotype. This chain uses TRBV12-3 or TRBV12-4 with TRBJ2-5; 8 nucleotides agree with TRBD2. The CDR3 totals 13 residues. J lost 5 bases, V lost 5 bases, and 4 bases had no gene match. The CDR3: CASSPRLAETQYF. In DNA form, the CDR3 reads TGTGCCAGCAGTCCTCGACTAGCGGAGACCCAGTACTTC.

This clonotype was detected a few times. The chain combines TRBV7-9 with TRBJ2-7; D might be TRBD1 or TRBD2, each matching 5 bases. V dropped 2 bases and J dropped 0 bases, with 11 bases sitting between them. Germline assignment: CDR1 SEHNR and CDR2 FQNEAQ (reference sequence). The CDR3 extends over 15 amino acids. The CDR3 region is CASSLSPGTSYEQYF. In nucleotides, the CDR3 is TGTGCCAGCAGCTTATCACCTGGGACCTCCTACGAGCAGTACTTC.

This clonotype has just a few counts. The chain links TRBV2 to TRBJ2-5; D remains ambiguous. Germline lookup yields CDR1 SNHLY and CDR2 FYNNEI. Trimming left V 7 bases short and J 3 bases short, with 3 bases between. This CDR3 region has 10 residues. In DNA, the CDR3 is TGTGCCAGCATCGAAGAGACCCAGTACTTC. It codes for CASIEETQYF.

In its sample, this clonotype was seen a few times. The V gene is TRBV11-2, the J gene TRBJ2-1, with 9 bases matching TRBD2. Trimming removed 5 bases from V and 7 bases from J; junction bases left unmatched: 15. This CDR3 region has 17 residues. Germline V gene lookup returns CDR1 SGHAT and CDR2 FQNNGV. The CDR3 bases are TGTGCCAGCAGCGGGGGGGATCTAGCGGGAATGAGGAATGAGCAGTTCTTC. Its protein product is CASSGGDLAGMRNEQFF.

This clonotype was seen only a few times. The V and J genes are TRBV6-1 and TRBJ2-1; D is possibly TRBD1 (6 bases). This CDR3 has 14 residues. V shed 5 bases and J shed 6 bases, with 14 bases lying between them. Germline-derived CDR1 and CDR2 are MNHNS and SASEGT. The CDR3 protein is CASSPQGWGNEQFF. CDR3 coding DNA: TGTGCCAGCAGTCCACAGGGTTGGGGCAATGAGCAGTTCTTC.

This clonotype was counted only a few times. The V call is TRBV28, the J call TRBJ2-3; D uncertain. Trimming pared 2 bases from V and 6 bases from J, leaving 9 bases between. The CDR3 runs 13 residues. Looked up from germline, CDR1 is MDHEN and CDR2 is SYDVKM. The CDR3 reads CASSLVQSDTQYF. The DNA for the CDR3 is TGTGCCAGCAGTTTAGTCCAGAGCGATACGCAGTATTTT.

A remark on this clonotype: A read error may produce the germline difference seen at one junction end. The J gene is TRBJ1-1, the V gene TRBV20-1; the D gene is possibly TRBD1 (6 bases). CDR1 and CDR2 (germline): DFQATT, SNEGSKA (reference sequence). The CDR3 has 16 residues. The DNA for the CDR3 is TGCTGTGCTAGAGATGTAGACAGGCTAATGAACACTGAAGCTTTCTTT. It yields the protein CCARDVDRLMNTEAFF.